This paragraph covers one TCR beta chain sequence. Its antigen has not been determined. Base-call qualities are not available, and no considerably larger clone is one nucleotide away. The sample is drawn from a study of response to subunit inactivated influenza vaccine (dated 2018 in TCRdb). Context from the whole study: Deep quantitative profiling of the T cell receptor repertoire was used in the study to follow responses to a trivalent subunit inactivated influenza vaccine.

The paper's findings and limits, for the study overall: According to the authors, only a limited number of new T cells may be recruited by each seasonal influenza vaccination.

V was cut back by 3 bases and J by 7 bases, leaving a gap of 10 bases between them. CDR1 is given as MGHDK and CDR2 as SYGVNS, both from the germline V gene. The CDR3 covers 13 residues, taking in both the cysteine and the phenylalanine. This entry keeps only the CDR3 DNA: 39 bases, framed from base 1. The library was built by means of RT-PCR. Reads for this sample came from an Illumina HiSeq 2500. TCRdb applied fastp at Q25 and MiXCR to the public reads, then kept only in-frame beta chains. One record per CDR3 amino acid sequence lists the most common genes and DNA. Recorded for this sample are 450,000 to 700,000 distinct CDR3 sequences; around 15% of them occurred a single time. The ten most abundant clones make up around 10% of the sample.

The sequence came from a man aged 50 or older who received an inactivated influenza vaccine. Donor details come from another sample of the same person, matched by shared clones. The V gene is TRBV25-1 and the J gene is TRBJ1-5, with TRBD1 tentatively as D gene (5 bases match). The input for sequencing was PBMCs from blood, taken approximately 13 days after vaccination. CDR3 reads: CASSDAGKQPQHF. The nucleotide sequence is given as TGTGCCAGCAGTGACGCAGGGAAACAGCCCCAGCATTTT. The full variable domain, completed from the reference TRBV25-1 and TRBJ1-5 proteins outside the CDR3, reads EADIYQTPRYLVIGTGKKITLECSQTMGHDKMYWYQQDPGMELHLIHYSYGVNSTEKGDLSSESTVSRIRTEHFPLTLESARPSHTSQYLCASSDAGKQPQHFGDGTRLSIL.